The TCR beta chain described here comes from a study of cytomegalovirus exposure and HLA in healthy donors. Study in general: Early released data had around 79 million unique TCRs, all coming from HLA-typed donors. Findings and caveats of the study: Likely technical artifact: a cluster of highly shared sequence variants. Reported results showed that the classifier diagnosed cytomegalovirus status with high specificity and sensitivity. Of the V segments, some could not be distinguished, including TRBV6-2 and TRBV6-3, and were excluded.

Concerning this clone: Antigen specificity is unknown. Other DNA sequences in the sample encode the same CDR3.

Looked up from germline, CDR1 is SGDLS and CDR2 is YYNGEE. The CDR3 has 16 amino acids. Trimming removed 4 bases at V and 0 bases at J, with 14 bases between. Amplification used 60 Vbeta primers and 13 Jbeta primers. Method: immunoSEQ multiplex PCR; TCRdb's copy keeps in-frame clones and lacks some. This sample yields 150,000 to 200,000 clones, of which 84% are seen a single time; about 0.25% belongs to the top ten. The gene calls are TRBV9 and TRBJ1-3, with D possibly matching TRBD1 (5 bases). Material for sequencing was PBMCs. The TCR sequence derives from a boy younger than 18 in good health and CMV-seronegative. The CDR3 DNA sequence: TGTGCCAGCAGCAACTTCAGACAGAGCTCTGGAAACACCATATATTTT. Its protein product is CASSNFRQSSGNTIYF.